This entry is about one TCR beta chain. Its cognate antigen is unknown. The CDR3 runs to 15 residues. The germline gives CDR1 LNHDA, CDR2 SQIVND (reference sequence). The V segment lost 4 bases and the J segment 3 bases; nucleotides outside the gene matches: 5. The split of CD4+ cells yielded CD45RA+ naive and CD45RA-negative memory subsets. TCRdb's copy holds only in-frame clones and misses some; the assay was immunoSEQ multiplex PCR. The sample has around 2.1 million clones, around 95% seen once. This entry is derived from a study of shared clonotypes between healthy human individuals. Overall study results and limits: Naive CD4 clonotypes overlapped across a handful of donors at approximately 5%.

The TCR originated in a man aged 18 to 30 in good health. This chain connects TRBV19 to TRBJ2-5; 10 bases agree with TRBD1. Sample: naive CD4+ T cells sorted from blood. The subset is: CD45RA+ positively selected. CDR3 coding DNA: TGTGCCAGTAGTAGACCCGGGACAGGGGAAGAGACCCAGTACTTC. Amino acids: CASSRPGTGEETQYF.